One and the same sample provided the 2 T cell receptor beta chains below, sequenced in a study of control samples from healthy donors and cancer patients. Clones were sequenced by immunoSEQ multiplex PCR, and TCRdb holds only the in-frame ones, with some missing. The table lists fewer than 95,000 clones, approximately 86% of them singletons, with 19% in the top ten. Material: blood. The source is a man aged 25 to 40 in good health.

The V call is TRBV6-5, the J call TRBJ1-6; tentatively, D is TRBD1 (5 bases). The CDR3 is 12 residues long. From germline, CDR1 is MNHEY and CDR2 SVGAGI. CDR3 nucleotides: TGTGTCATTCGGGGGACCCATTCACCCCTCCACTTT. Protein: CVIRGTHSPLHF.

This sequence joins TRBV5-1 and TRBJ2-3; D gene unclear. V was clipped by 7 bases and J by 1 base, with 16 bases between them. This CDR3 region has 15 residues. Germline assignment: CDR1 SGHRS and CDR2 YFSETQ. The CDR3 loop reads CASRKVPGGTDTQYF. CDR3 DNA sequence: TGCGCCAGCCGAAAGGTCCCGGGTGGCACAGATACGCAGTATTTT.